The 21 T cell receptor beta chains presented below share a single source sample, sequenced in a study of siplizumab effects on memory and regulatory T cells. Data came from immunoSEQ multiplex PCR; TCRdb stores just in-frame clones and leaves some out. Of some 100,000 clones in the sample, roughly 91% were seen once. Sequencing used non-Treg CD4+ T cells sorted from blood. These receptors all come from a human donor in good health.

This chain joins TRBV7-2 and TRBJ2-7; D tentatively reads TRBD1 or TRBD2 (6 bases each). Trimming pared 1 base from V and 2 bases from J, leaving 9 bases between. The CDR3 sequence is 14 residues long. Germline-derived CDR1 and CDR2 are SGHTA and FQGNSA. The DNA of the CDR3 is TGTGCCAGCAGCTTAGAAAGGGGGGCCTACGAGCAGTACTTC. Translating gives CASSLERGAYEQYF.

The V gene is TRBV15, the J gene TRBJ2-5; 9 bases align to TRBD2. CDR3 length equals 17 residues. The V segment lost 1 base and the J segment 0 bases; nucleotides outside the gene matches: 6. Germline lookup yields CDR1 LNHNV and CDR2 YYDKDF (reference sequence). DNA of the CDR3: TGTGCCACCAGCAGAGGGATGACTAGCGGTGACCAAGAGACCCAGTACTTC. This translates into CATSRGMTSGDQETQYF.

CDR3 residues: CASSREDSGRGTYNEQFF. CDR3 nucleotides: TGTGCCAGCAGCCGTGAGGATAGCGGGAGAGGAACCTACAATGAGCAGTTCTTC. The chain carries TRBV7-9 and TRBJ2-1; 9 bases map to TRBD2. Germline CDR1 is SEHNR and CDR2 is FQNEAQ (reference sequence). The CDR3 totals 18 residues. The V and J ends lost 5 bases and 2 bases, in that order; junction bases with no gene match: 13. The full variable domain, completed using reference TRBV7-9 and TRBJ2-1, is DTGVSQNPRHKITKRGQNVTFRCDPISEHNRLYWYRQTLGQGPEFLTYFQNEAQLEKSRLLSDRFSAERPKGSFSTLEIQRTEQGDSAMYLCASSREDSGRGTYNEQFFGPGTRLTVL.

This clone occurred once. This chain uses TRBV6-5 with TRBJ1-2, with D perhaps TRBD1 (6 bases). The germline V gene encodes CDR1 MNHEY and CDR2 SVGAGI. V shed 7 bases and J shed 4 bases, with 19 bases lying between them. This CDR3 contains 15 residues. CDR3 amino acids: CASKYQGRQTYGYTF. For the CDR3, the DNA is TGTGCCAGCAAATACCAGGGGCGGCAAACCTATGGCTACACCTTC.

The rearrangement joins TRBV4-3 to TRBJ1-2, with D possibly TRBD1 on 5 matching bases. Germline CDR1 is LGHNA and CDR2 is YSLEER. This CDR3 is 13 amino acids long. Trimming shortened V by 4 bases and J by 13 bases, and 19 bases separated the two germline ends. CDR3: CASSPGASFAVTF. CDR3 DNA: TGCGCCAGCAGCCCCGGGGCAAGCTTCGCGGTCACCTTC.

The V and J genes are TRBV1 and TRBJ2-3. TRBV1 counts as a pseudogene. This CDR3 has 17 amino acids. The DNA for the CDR3 is TGCACCAGCAGCCAAGAGGTCGGGGGCCGTAGATGGGATACGCAGTATTTT. Translation: CTSSQEVGGRRWDTQYF.

CDR3 bases: TGTGCCAGCAGCTCACAGGGATATAGCAATCAGCCCCAGCATTTT. This translates into CASSSQGYSNQPQHF. The chain links TRBV6-6 to TRBJ1-5, with D maybe TRBD1 (6 bases). V was pared by 6 bases and J by 0 bases, with 12 bases between. The CDR3 is 15 amino acids. Germline V CDR1 and CDR2: MNHNY, SVGAGI (reference sequence).

The chain is built from TRBV27 and TRBJ2-3; 9 nucleotides line up with TRBD2. Germline lookup yields CDR1 MNHEY and CDR2 SMNVEV (reference sequence). CDR3 length equals 14 residues. Losses at the gene ends were 6 bases for V and 3 bases for J; bases not matched to a gene: 4. The CDR3 is CASSRLAATDTQYF. The CDR3 DNA reads TGTGCCAGCAGCAGACTAGCGGCAACAGATACGCAGTATTTT.

The chain links TRBV7-3 to TRBJ2-3, with D hard to call. Germline lookup yields CDR1 SGHTA and CDR2 FQGTGA. V lost 5 bases and J 1 base, leaving 16 bases between the germline ends. The CDR3 sequence is 16 residues long. CDR3 sequence: CASSGTPSRGTDTQYF. Written as DNA, the CDR3 is TGTGCCAGCAGCGGAACGCCGTCTAGAGGCACAGATACGCAGTATTTT.

This clone was seen just once. The V gene is TRBV12-5, the J gene TRBJ1-1; the D gene is possibly TRBD1 (6 bases). The CDR3 covers 12 residues. V gave up 5 bases and J gave up 4 bases, with 8 bases separating them. CDR1 and CDR2 (germline): LGHNT, FRNRAP. As DNA, the CDR3 is TGTGCTAGTGGTACAGGGATCACTGAAGCTTTCTTT. Translation gives CASGTGITEAFF.

DNA for the CDR3: TGCAGCGATCGACGGGACTATGGCTACACCTTC. It translates to CSDRRDYGYTF. The genes are TRBV29-1 and TRBJ1-2; D is ambiguous. The CDR3 length is 11 residues. CDR1 SQVTM and CDR2 ANQGSEA come from the germline V gene. V was trimmed by 7 bases and J by 3 bases, leaving 9 bases between them.

The chain recombines TRBV6-6 with TRBJ2-4, with D unresolved. Germline CDR1 MNHNY, CDR2 SVGAGI (reference sequence). Between the trimmed V and J ends, which lost 6 bases and 5 bases, there was a span of 11 bases. The CDR3 consists of 13 residues. In DNA, the CDR3 is TGTGCCAGCAGCCCCTCCCTGGAAAACATTCAGTACTTC. Translation: CASSPSLENIQYF.

The chain joins TRBV19 to TRBJ2-2; 9 bases agree with TRBD1. From germline, CDR1 is LNHDA and CDR2 SQIVND (reference sequence). The length of the CDR3 is 16 residues. After removal of 6 bases from V and 2 bases from J, the junction contained 7 bases not matched to a gene. The DNA of the CDR3 is TGTGCCAGTAGAAGAGAGACAGGGGGTAACACCGGGGAGCTGTTTTTT. Its translation is CASRRETGGNTGELFF.

The gene calls are TRBV5-1 and TRBJ2-3; maybe TRBD1 (6 bases). Germline values: CDR1 SGHRS, CDR2 YFSETQ. Between the trimmed V and J ends, which lost 4 bases and 2 bases, there was a span of 17 bases. This CDR3 is built from 16 residues. The CDR3 spells CASSRPGTSSTDTQYF. In nucleotides, the CDR3 is TGCGCCAGCAGCCGACCCGGGACAAGTTCCACAGATACGCAGTATTTT.

The CDR3 protein is CASTDRAGNEQFF. CDR3 nucleotides: TGTGCCAGTACCGACAGGGCCGGCAATGAGCAGTTCTTC. The rearrangement links TRBV19 to TRBJ2-1; 7 bases are a match to TRBD1. The CDR3 totals 13 residues. V was clipped by 7 bases and J by 6 bases; unmatched bases: 6. Per the germline V gene, CDR1 is LNHDA and CDR2 is SQIVND (reference sequence).

The chain is built from TRBV6-1 and TRBJ1-1, with D possibly being TRBD1 (5 bases). CDR3 size: 13 residues. Germline V lookup: CDR1 MNHNS, CDR2 SASEGT. Trimming removed 8 bases at V and 0 bases at J, with 10 bases between. CDR3 loop: CASPKGMNTEAFF. The CDR3 DNA sequence: TGTGCCAGCCCTAAGGGGATGAACACTGAAGCTTTCTTT.

V is TRBV27 and J is TRBJ2-5; 7 bases are a match to TRBD1. Per germline, CDR1 MNHEY and CDR2 SMNVEV (reference sequence). The CDR3 is 14 amino acids. The V and J ends lost 6 bases and 2 bases, in that order; junction bases with no gene match: 6. The CDR3 loop reads CASRKNRGQETQYF. The CDR3, as DNA: TGTGCCAGCAGGAAAAACAGGGGACAAGAGACCCAGTACTTC.

The genes are TRBV9 and TRBJ2-3, with TRBD1 matching over 11 bases. Germline values: CDR1 SGDLS, CDR2 YYNGEE. With V trimmed by 3 bases and J by 3 bases, 3 bases remained unmatched. The CDR3 covers 15 residues. Written as DNA, the CDR3 is TGTGCCAGCAGCGAGGACAGGGGGCGAACAGATACGCAGTATTTT. Its translation: CASSEDRGRTDTQYF.

V and J are TRBV7-2 and TRBJ2-4, with D possibly being TRBD2 (6 bases). Per the germline V gene, CDR1 is SGHTA and CDR2 is FQGNSA. The V gene lost 1 base and the J gene lost 8 bases, with 15 bases spanning the gap. This CDR3 is built from 15 residues. In DNA, the CDR3 is TGTGCCAGCAGCTTAGGATCGGCGGGGATCGACATTCAGTACTTC. Translated, it gives CASSLGSAGIDIQYF.

In DNA form, the CDR3 reads TGTGCCAGCAGTGGGGGACTAGCGGACCGACTATATGAGCAGTTCTTC. Its translation: CASSGGLADRLYEQFF. The chain joins TRBV2 to TRBJ2-1; TRBD2 agrees at 11 bases. The CDR3 loop spans 16 amino acids. Per the germline V gene, CDR1 is SNHLY and CDR2 is FYNNEI. Germline trimming cut 4 bases from V and 8 bases from J; bases unmatched to any gene: 10.

This clone was recorded a few times. This chain links TRBV7-6 with TRBJ2-7, with D perhaps TRBD1 (6 bases). V shed 5 bases and J shed 5 bases, with 13 bases lying between them. Germline CDR1 SGHVS, CDR2 FNYEAQ. The CDR3 sequence is 13 residues long. The CDR3 DNA follows: TGTGCCAGCAGCAGCCGGACAGTCAACGAGCAGTACTTC. This codes for CASSSRTVNEQYF.